Below are 17 T cell receptor beta chains sequenced from a single sample in a study of molecular identifiers for immune sequencing clone quantification (dated by TCRdb to about 2018). Preparation of the library involved PCR. Sequencing was performed on an Illumina HiSeq 4000. TCRdb handled the public reads itself, with Q25 trimming in fastp and clone calling in MiXCR, and kept productive beta chains. Each CDR3 protein appears once, grouped with its most common genes and DNA. Within this sample are around 40,000 distinct CDR3 sequences, with 19% of them counted one time only. The top ten hold under 1.4% of the sample. The specimen was naive CD8+ T cells from blood, with Jurkat cell RNA spiked in. The cell subset or site label corresponds to: FACS-sorted CD8+CD4-CCR7+CD45RA+ naive T cells. These receptor sequences come from a human donor in good health. Some libraries in this study had Jurkat cell RNA spiked in.

Concerning this clonotype itself: One end of the junction does not line up with germline, which may come from a read error. The rearrangement uses TRBV3-1 and TRBJ2-3, with TRBD1 matching 8 bases. The CDR3 length is 15 residues. Germline assignment: CDR1 LGHDT and CDR2 YNNKEL (reference sequence). The CDR3 region has the DNA TGTGCCAGCAGCCATGAAGGGACAGGCACATATACGCAGTATTTT. Protein sequence: CASSHEGTGTYTQYF.

This clonotype was counted many times. The chain couples TRBV4-1 to TRBJ2-7; 13 bases line up with TRBD2. The CDR3 is 15 residues long. The junction had 6 bases not matched to a gene; V was cut back by 5 bases and J by 5 bases. CDR1 is MGHRA and CDR2 is YSYEKL in the germline V gene. The CDR3 here is CASSIRTSGSDEQYF. CDR3 DNA sequence: TGCGCCAGCAGCATACGGACTAGCGGGAGTGACGAGCAGTACTTC.

This clonotype was seen ten or more times. The V gene is TRBV7-9, the J gene TRBJ1-5; D is possibly TRBD1 (6 bases). Germline CDR1 and CDR2: SEHNR and FQNEAQ (reference sequence). Trimming pared 5 bases from V and 3 bases from J, leaving 14 bases between. The CDR3 loop spans 15 amino acids. CDR3 residues: CASSPTGSSNQPQHF. The DNA for the CDR3 is TGTGCCAGCAGCCCAACAGGGAGTTCCAATCAGCCCCAGCATTTT.

As DNA, the CDR3 is TGCAGTGCTAGGAGCGAGGTGTATGAGCAGTTCTTC. Its protein product is CSARSEVYEQFF. This sequence joins TRBV20-1 and TRBJ2-1; no clear D. CDR3 size: 12 residues. Germline CDR1 reads DFQATT; CDR2 reads SNEGSKA (reference sequence). Trimming took 3 bases from V and 8 from J, leaving 11 bases between them.

At least ten counts were recorded for this clonotype. The chain employs TRBV7-2 and TRBJ1-1; no reliable D call. This CDR3 contains 12 residues. V was trimmed by 5 bases and J by 4 bases, leaving 8 bases between them. The germline V gene encodes CDR1 SGHTA and CDR2 FQGNSA. CDR3 sequence (DNA): TGTGCCAGCAGCCTCAAATTCACTGAAGCTTTCTTT. Its protein product is CASSLKFTEAFF.

To note about this clonotype: A much larger clone is a single base away; this may be a read error. This likely comes from a read error, as the CDR3 has no conserved phenylalanine or tryptophan at its end. The V gene is TRBV6-5, the J gene TRBJ2-6; 7 bases are a match to TRBD1. Germline CDR1 and CDR2: MNHEY and SVGAGI. The CDR3 totals 19 residues. Trimming took 6 bases from V and 4 from J; bases not matched to a gene: 18. The CDR3 loop is CASREDRVQPLPGANVLTS. CDR3 DNA: TGTGCCAGCAGGGAAGACAGGGTTCAGCCTCTCCCCGGGGCCAACGTCCTGACTTCC.

On this clonotype: A read error is possible here, since a much larger clone lies one base away. This chain uses TRBV20-1 with TRBJ2-7; D not resolved. The CDR3 sequence is 12 residues long. Germline V lookup: CDR1 DFQATT, CDR2 SNEGSKA (reference sequence). V was cut by 0 bases and J by 2 bases, with 5 bases left in between. The CDR3 loop is CSARDSTYEQYF. In DNA, the CDR3 is TGCAGTGCTAGAGATAGTACCTACGAGCAGTACTTC.

This clonotype has ten or more counts. The chain is built from TRBV19 and TRBJ2-6; D remains ambiguous. Germline assignment: CDR1 LNHDA and CDR2 SQIVND (reference sequence). This CDR3 region has 16 residues. With 5 bases removed from V and 3 bases from J, the gap between germline ends came to 14 bases. For the CDR3, the DNA is TGTGCCAGTAGTCTGGGCTACCCAGTTGGGGCCAACGTCCTGACTTTC. The encoded protein is CASSLGYPVGANVLTF.

This clonotype was seen at least ten times. The chain couples TRBV7-9 to TRBJ1-1; D is perhaps TRBD1 (5 bases). V lost 5 bases and J lost 6, with 19 bases in between. Germline values: CDR1 SEHNR, CDR2 FQNEAQ (reference sequence). This CDR3 is 15 amino acids long. The CDR3 nucleotides are TGTGCCAGCAGCACGCGATCAGGGAATTTTGCTGAAGCTTTCTTT. This translates into CASSTRSGNFAEAFF.

This clonotype was detected ten times or more. The V call is TRBV5-4, the J call TRBJ2-2; D possibly matches TRBD1 or TRBD2 (6 bases each). The CDR3 contains 15 residues. CDR1 SGHNT and CDR2 YYREEE come from the germline V gene (reference sequence). V dropped 3 bases and J dropped 0 bases, with 9 bases sitting between them. CDR3 residues: CASSSGGANTGELFF. The CDR3 nucleotides are TGTGCCAGCAGCTCCGGGGGCGCGAACACCGGGGAGCTGTTTTTT.

This clonotype was recorded at least ten times. The chain uses TRBV4-3 and TRBJ2-5; 9 bases are a match to TRBD2. The CDR3 has 16 residues. CDR1 and CDR2 (germline): LGHNA, YSLEER. J was trimmed by 1 base and V by 0 bases; bases with no gene match: 3. The chain's CDR3 is CASSQDSGGFQETQYF. The DNA for the CDR3 is TGCGCCAGCAGCCAAGATAGCGGGGGATTCCAAGAGACCCAGTACTTC.

This clonotype was counted many times. The chain joins TRBV12-3 or TRBV12-4 to TRBJ2-6; D gene uncertain. CDR3 length equals 17 residues. Trimming removed 2 bases from V and 0 bases from J, with 11 bases in between. CDR3 sequence reads: CASSLTAPRSGANVLTF. CDR3 DNA sequence: TGTGCCAGCAGTTTAACGGCCCCTCGCTCTGGGGCCAACGTCCTGACTTTC.

The gene calls are TRBV6-5 and TRBJ1-2; no clear D. This CDR3 has 10 amino acids. V shed 5 bases and J shed 2 bases, with 0 bases lying between them. The germline V gene encodes CDR1 MNHEY and CDR2 SVGAGI. As DNA, the CDR3 is TGTGCCAGCAGTAACTATGGCTACACCTTC. Its translation is CASSNYGYTF.

Many counts were recorded for this clonotype. The gene calls are TRBV7-9 and TRBJ1-3; the D is unclear. V gave up 1 base and J gave up 4 bases, with 2 bases separating them. CDR1 is SEHNR, CDR2 FQNEAQ, per germline (reference sequence). This CDR3 has 12 amino acids. The CDR3 coding sequence is TGTGCCAGCAGCTTAGAGGGAAACACCATATATTTT. This sequence encodes CASSLEGNTIYF. Based on the CDR3 plus reference TRBV7-9 and TRBJ1-3, the full variable domain is DTGVSQNPRHKITKRGQNVTFRCDPISEHNRLYWYRQTLGQGPEFLTYFQNEAQLEKSRLLSDRFSAERPKGSFSTLEIQRTEQGDSAMYLCASSLEGNTIYFGEGSWLTVV.

This clonotype was counted many times. This chain joins TRBV10-3 and TRBJ1-6; the D is unclear. Trimming pared 3 bases from V and 1 base from J, leaving 13 bases between. Per germline, CDR1 ENHRY and CDR2 SYGVKD. The CDR3 is 17 residues long. The CDR3, as DNA: TGTGCCATCAGTGACACCAGATTTGGATCCTATAATTCACCCCTCCACTTT. It codes for CAISDTRFGSYNSPLHF.

This clonotype was detected ten times or more. This chain uses TRBV7-6 with TRBJ2-3; D is uncertain. CDR1 SGHVS and CDR2 FNYEAQ come from the germline V gene. V was trimmed by 0 bases and J by 0 bases, leaving 7 bases between them. The CDR3 is made up of 15 amino acids. DNA for the CDR3: TGTGCCAGCAGCTTAGCGGGATCTAGCACAGATACGCAGTATTTT. Translating it yields CASSLAGSSTDTQYF.

This clonotype was seen many times. The rearrangement links TRBV3-1 to TRBJ2-2; unclear D gene. Trimming pared 2 bases from V and 1 base from J, leaving 14 bases between. The V gene's germline CDR1 is LGHDT and CDR2 YNNKEL (reference sequence). CDR3 length: 17 amino acids. Written as DNA, the CDR3 is TGTGCCAGCAGCCAATCCCCTGGGTCCGAGAACACCGGGGAGCTGTTTTTT. Protein sequence: CASSQSPGSENTGELFF.